These 8 T cell receptor beta chains were all obtained from the same sample, sequenced in a study of cytomegalovirus exposure and HLA in healthy donors. The primer mix had 60 Vbeta and 13 Jbeta primers. Clones were sequenced by immunoSEQ multiplex PCR, and TCRdb holds only the in-frame ones, with some missing. The table includes around 97,000 clones, approximately 72% detected once. Material for sequencing was PBMCs. The receptors originated from a woman aged 45-59 years in good health and CMV-seronegative.

This clone appeared a few times. This chain connects TRBV10-2 to TRBJ2-7, with 11 bases identical to TRBD2. The ends lost 3 bases at V and 0 bases at J; junction bases unmatched: 4. The CDR3 contains 16 residues. Looked up from germline, CDR1 is WSHSY and CDR2 is SAAADI. CDR3 protein: CASSDSGTSGSYEQYF. The DNA of the CDR3 is TGCGCCAGCAGTGACTCAGGGACTAGCGGCTCCTACGAGCAGTACTTC.

The genes are TRBV28 and TRBJ2-4; D gene unclear. The CDR3 loop spans 15 amino acids. Per the germline V gene, CDR1 is MDHEN and CDR2 is SYDVKM. Trimming removed 3 bases from V and 0 bases from J, with 9 bases in between. The CDR3 loop reads CASSLGGVAKNIQYF. CDR3 DNA sequence: TGTGCCAGCAGTTTGGGTGGAGTAGCCAAAAACATTCAGTACTTC.

CDR3 bases: TGTGCCAGCAGCTCCCCCGGCGGGAGTGGCTACGAGCAGTACTTC. As protein: CASSSPGGSGYEQYF. V is TRBV9 and J is TRBJ2-7; 7 bases match TRBD2. The CDR3 extends over 15 amino acids. V dropped 4 bases and J dropped 3; count of bases not matched to a gene: 10. Looked up from germline, CDR1 is SGDLS and CDR2 is YYNGEE.

The rearrangement joins TRBV14 to TRBJ2-1; 14 nucleotides align to TRBD2. CDR3 size: 17 residues. With 7 bases clipped from V and 8 bases from J, the junction kept 13 bases outside the gene matches. Germline V gene data show CDR1 as SGHDN and CDR2 as FVKESK. For the CDR3, the DNA is TGTGCCAGCACCCCTCTGGGGACTAGCGGGAGTCGGCATGAGCAGTTCTTC. Its protein product is CASTPLGTSGSRHEQFF.

V gene TRBV9 combines with J gene TRBJ2-7; 7 bases are shared with TRBD1. CDR1 SGDLS and CDR2 YYNGEE come from the germline V gene. This CDR3 spans 15 amino acids. Unmatched junction bases numbered 13, after V lost 4 bases and J lost 6 bases. CDR3 loop: CASSPRGDREGEQYF. CDR3 nucleotide sequence: TGTGCCAGCAGCCCCCGGGGTGACAGGGAAGGCGAGCAGTACTTC.

This clone was recorded only once. The J gene is TRBJ1-5, the V gene TRBV7-8; 8 bases line up with TRBD1. This CDR3 spans 13 amino acids. Unmatched junction bases numbered 0, after V lost 1 base and J lost 7 bases. Germline CDR1 and CDR2: SGHVS and FQNEAQ. The CDR3 region has the DNA TGTGCCAGCAGCTTAGGACAGGGGCAGCCCCAGCATTTT. It translates to CASSLGQGQPQHF.

This clone has just a few counts. The chain employs TRBV5-8 and TRBJ1-1, with no clear D. From germline, CDR1 is SGHTS and CDR2 YDEGEE. CDR3 length: 15 amino acids. Trimming shortened V by 6 bases and J by 5 bases, and 20 bases separated the two germline ends. In nucleotides, the CDR3 is TGTGCCAGCAACCTAAGGTGGGGAGCAAAGACTGAAGCTTTCTTT. As protein: CASNLRWGAKTEAFF.

This chain joins TRBV7-9 and TRBJ2-4; TRBD1 might be the D (6 bases). CDR3 length: 14 amino acids. Per germline, CDR1 SEHNR and CDR2 FQNEAQ (reference sequence). Trimming left V 3 bases short and J 1 base short, with 7 bases between. DNA for the CDR3: TGTGCCAGCAGCTTCACAGGGGCCAAAAACATTCAGTACTTC. Translating gives CASSFTGAKNIQYF.